This T cell receptor beta chain was found in a study of blood T cell repertoires in COVID-19. Study in general: T cells, B-cell-depleted T cells, or PBMCs supplied cDNA or gDNA.

In the source study's methods: Amplified reference gene primers provided the basis for estimating nucleated cell counts. Generated by immunoSEQ multiplex PCR, the TCRdb table keeps only in-frame clones and is missing some. V, J and clone size were drawn from that table, and D and trimming were deduced from the DNA. The sample lists roughly 75,000 clones, around 80% seen once, with about 13% in the top ten. It was during active infection that Seattle patients were enrolled and then longitudinally followed. Per the germline V gene, CDR1 is SGHDT and CDR2 is YYEEEE. V was clipped by 4 bases and J by 7 bases; unmatched bases: 10. The CDR3 runs 14 residues.

The TCR comes from a middle-aged man with COVID-19, enrolled during active disease. The sample consisted of peripheral blood. This sequence joins TRBV5-6 and TRBJ1-1, with 7 bases that match TRBD1. CDR3 bases: TGTGCCAGCAGCCCACCGACAGGGCGGGGTGAAGCTTTCTTT. Its protein product is CASSPPTGRGEAFF.